This entry concerns a single T cell receptor beta chain. The data are from a study of blood T cell repertoires in COVID-19. V gave up 1 base and J gave up 0 bases, with 4 bases separating them. Germline CDR1 and CDR2: SGHDT and YYEEEE. The CDR3 consists of 13 residues. Study processing details: From reference gene primer amplification, estimates of nucleated cell counts were derived. Some clones are missing from TCRdb's copy, which holds only in-frame ones; the method was immunoSEQ multiplex PCR. Clone size and V and J calls were adopted from that table, with D and trimming inferred from the DNA. Of 54,000 or so clones listed, about four fifths were seen once; the top ten hold less than 2%.

This clonotype was sampled from an older woman with acute or convalescent COVID-19. The sample consisted of peripheral blood. V and J are TRBV5-6 and TRBJ1-1; no clear D gene. The CDR3 coding sequence is TGTGCCAGCAGCTTGCGTATGAACACTGAAGCTTTCTTT. It translates to CASSLRMNTEAFF.